This TCR beta chain was retrieved from a study of blood T cell repertoires in COVID-19. Using immunoSEQ multiplex PCR, the repertoire was profiled, and TCRdb retains in-frame clones only, with some absent. The sample lists roughly 400,000 clones, about nine tenths occurring once. Shortly before study entry, within 2 weeks, exposed participants had met a COVID-19 case. Trimming removed 0 bases at V and 8 bases at J, with 11 bases between. CDR3 length: 14 residues. Germline-derived CDR1 and CDR2 are GTSNPN and SVGIG (reference sequence). This receptor was identified in a woman aged 40 to 50 who had been exposed to COVID-19. Sequenced: PBMCs or T cells enriched from blood (not recorded which). The chain joins TRBV30 to TRBJ2-6; possible D gene TRBD1, 7 bases. As DNA, the CDR3 is TGTGCCTGGAGTGTAGGAGGGGGCACCAACGTCCTGACTTTC. Protein: CAWSVGGGTNVLTF.